The entry below describes one T cell receptor (beta chain). The entry originates in a study of CD8 T cells in Susac syndrome. Random hexamers were used to reverse transcribe the RNA input (about 0.45 to 1 ug). Amplification of TCR beta CDR3 was carried out by immunoSEQ multiplex PCR, which covered 54 Vbeta and 13 Jbeta segments. TCRdb recomputed calls from the immunoSEQ multiplex PCR reads with MiXCR, one row per CDR3 protein. The table records around 120,000 distinct CDR3 sequences, more than 85% of them present only once. The authors carried out high-throughput sequencing of TCR beta. They applied it to CD8+ and CD4+ T cells obtained from blood. Multiple sclerosis controls were treatment-naive patients with stable or active relapsing-remitting disease. The CD8+ and CD4+ T cells were negatively isolated, with the TEMRA cells enriched by FACS. CDR1 is LGHNA and CDR2 is YNFKEQ in the germline V gene. The CDR3 covers 20 residues. Germline trimming cut 6 bases from V and 3 bases from J; bases unmatched to any gene: 23.

Sequencing was performed on CD4+ T cells from PBMCs. This receptor was obtained from a human donor with multiple sclerosis. The chain links TRBV4-2 to TRBJ2-3; 8 nucleotides match TRBD2. CDR3 coding DNA: TGTGCCAGCAGATATAGGGAGGGGGAACCGAGCGGGGGCCCAACAGATACGCAGTATTTT. Translating gives CASRYREGEPSGGPTDTQYF.